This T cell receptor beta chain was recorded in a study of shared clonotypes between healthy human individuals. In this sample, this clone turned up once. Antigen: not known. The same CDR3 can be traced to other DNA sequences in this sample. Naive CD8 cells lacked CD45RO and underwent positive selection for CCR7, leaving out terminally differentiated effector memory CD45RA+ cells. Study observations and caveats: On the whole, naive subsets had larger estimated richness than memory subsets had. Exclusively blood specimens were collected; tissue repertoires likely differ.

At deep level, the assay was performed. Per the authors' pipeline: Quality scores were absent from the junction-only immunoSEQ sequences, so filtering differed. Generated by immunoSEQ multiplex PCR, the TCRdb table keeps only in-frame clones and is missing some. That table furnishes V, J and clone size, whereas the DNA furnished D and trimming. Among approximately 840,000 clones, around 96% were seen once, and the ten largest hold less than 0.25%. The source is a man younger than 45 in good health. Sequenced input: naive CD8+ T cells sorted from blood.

This CDR3 is CASSYSSDSYEQYF. The CDR3 DNA sequence: TGTGCCAGCAGTTATTCTAGCGATTCCTACGAGCAGTACTTC. The chain is built from TRBV6-5 and TRBJ2-7, with D possibly TRBD2 on 6 matching bases. Germline V CDR1 and CDR2: MNHEY, SVGAGI. Trimming pared 3 bases from V and 1 base from J, leaving 10 bases between. This CDR3 spans 14 amino acids.